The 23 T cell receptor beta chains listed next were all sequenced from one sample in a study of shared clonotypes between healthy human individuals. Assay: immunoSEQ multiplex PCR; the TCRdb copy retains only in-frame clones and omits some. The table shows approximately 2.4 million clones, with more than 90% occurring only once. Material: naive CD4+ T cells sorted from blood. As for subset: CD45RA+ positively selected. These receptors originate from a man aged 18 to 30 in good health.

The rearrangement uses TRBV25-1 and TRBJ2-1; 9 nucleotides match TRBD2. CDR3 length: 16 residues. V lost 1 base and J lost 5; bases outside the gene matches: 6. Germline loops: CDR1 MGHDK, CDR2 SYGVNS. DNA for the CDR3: TGTGCCAGCAGTGAATTTGGCGGGGGGGCCGACAATGAGCAGTTCTTC. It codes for CASSEFGGGADNEQFF.

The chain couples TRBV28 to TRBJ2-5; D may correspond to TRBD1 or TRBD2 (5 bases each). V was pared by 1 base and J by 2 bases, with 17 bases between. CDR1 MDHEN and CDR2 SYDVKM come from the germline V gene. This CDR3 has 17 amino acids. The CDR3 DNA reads TGTGCCAGCAGTTTATTCTGGGACCCCCGGGAACAAGAGACCCAGTACTTC. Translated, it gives CASSLFWDPREQETQYF.

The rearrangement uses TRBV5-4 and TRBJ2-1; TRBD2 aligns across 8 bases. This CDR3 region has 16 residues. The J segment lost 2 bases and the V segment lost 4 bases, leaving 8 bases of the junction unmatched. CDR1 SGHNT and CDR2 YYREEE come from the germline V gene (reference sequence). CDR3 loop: CASSQSSGGAYNEQFF. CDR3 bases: TGTGCCAGCAGCCAGTCCTCGGGAGGGGCCTACAATGAGCAGTTCTTC.

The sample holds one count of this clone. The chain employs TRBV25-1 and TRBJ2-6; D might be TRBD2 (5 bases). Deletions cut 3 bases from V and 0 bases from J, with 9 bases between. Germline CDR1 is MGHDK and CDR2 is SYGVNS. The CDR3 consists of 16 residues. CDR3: CASSDREGSGANVLTF. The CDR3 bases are TGTGCCAGCAGTGATCGTGAGGGCTCTGGGGCCAACGTCCTGACTTTC.

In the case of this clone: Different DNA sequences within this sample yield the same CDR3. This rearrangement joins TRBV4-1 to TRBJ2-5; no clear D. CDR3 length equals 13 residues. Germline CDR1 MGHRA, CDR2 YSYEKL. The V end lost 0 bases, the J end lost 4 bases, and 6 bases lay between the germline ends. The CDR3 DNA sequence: TGCGCCAGCAGCCAAGAGGGTACAGAGACCCAGTACTTC. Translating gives CASSQEGTETQYF.

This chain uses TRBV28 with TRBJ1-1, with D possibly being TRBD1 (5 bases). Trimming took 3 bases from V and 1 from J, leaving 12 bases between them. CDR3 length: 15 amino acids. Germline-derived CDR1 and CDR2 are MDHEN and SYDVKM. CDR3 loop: CASSLAGRGNTEAFF. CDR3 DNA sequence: TGTGCCAGCAGTTTGGCAGGGCGCGGGAACACTGAAGCTTTCTTT. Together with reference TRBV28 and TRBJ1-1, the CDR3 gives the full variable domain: DVKVTQSSRYLVKRTGEKVFLECVQDMDHENMFWYRQDPGLGLRLIYFSYDVKMKEKGDIPEGYSVSREKKERFSLILESASTNQTSMYLCASSLAGRGNTEAFFGQGTRLTVV.

The CDR3 DNA follows: TGTGCCAGCAGCTCTGAACAGGGAGGGCCTGAAGCTTTCTTT. Protein sequence: CASSSEQGGPEAFF. The chain carries TRBV5-7 and TRBJ1-1; possible D gene TRBD1, 6 bases. TRBV5-7 is filed as an ORF, its function uncertain. Trimming took off 3 bases at V and 6 bases at J, with 15 bases between the two ends. The CDR3 contains 14 residues.

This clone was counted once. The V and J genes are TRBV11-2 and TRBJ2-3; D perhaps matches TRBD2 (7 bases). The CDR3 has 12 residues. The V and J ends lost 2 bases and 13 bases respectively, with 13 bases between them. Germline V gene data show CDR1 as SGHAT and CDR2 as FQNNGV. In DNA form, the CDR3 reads TGTGCCAGCAGCTTACGGGGGGCTTATAAGTATTTT. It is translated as CASSLRGAYKYF.

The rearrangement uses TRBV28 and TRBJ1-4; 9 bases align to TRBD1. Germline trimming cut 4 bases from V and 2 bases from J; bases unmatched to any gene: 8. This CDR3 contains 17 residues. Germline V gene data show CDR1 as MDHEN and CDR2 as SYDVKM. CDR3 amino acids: CASSSPGQGYTNEKLFF. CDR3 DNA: TGTGCCAGCAGTTCCCCAGGACAGGGGTACACTAATGAAAAACTGTTTTTT.

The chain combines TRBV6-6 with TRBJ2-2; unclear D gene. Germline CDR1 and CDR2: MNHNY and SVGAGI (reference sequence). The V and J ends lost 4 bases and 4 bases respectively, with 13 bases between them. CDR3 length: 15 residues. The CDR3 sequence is CASSSATPSTGELFF. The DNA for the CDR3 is TGTGCCAGCAGTTCCGCAACTCCGAGCACCGGGGAGCTGTTTTTT.

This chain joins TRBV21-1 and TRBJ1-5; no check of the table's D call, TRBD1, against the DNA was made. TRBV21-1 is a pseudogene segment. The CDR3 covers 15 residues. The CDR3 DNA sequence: TGTGCCAGCAGCACGCTTAGGGGACAGGGACAGCCCCAGCATTTT. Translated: CASSTLRGQGQPQHF.

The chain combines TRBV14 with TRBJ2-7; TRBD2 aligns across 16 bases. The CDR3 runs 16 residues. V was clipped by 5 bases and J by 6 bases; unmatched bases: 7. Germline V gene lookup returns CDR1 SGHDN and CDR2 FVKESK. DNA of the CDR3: TGTGCCAGCAGCAGGGGACTAGCGGGAGGGCCAACCGAGCAGTACTTC. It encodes CASSRGLAGGPTEQYF.

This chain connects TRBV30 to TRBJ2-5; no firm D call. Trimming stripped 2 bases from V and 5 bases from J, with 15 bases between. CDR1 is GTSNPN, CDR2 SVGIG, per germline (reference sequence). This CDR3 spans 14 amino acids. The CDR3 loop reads CAWSQTDLGETQYF. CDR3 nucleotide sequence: TGTGCCTGGAGTCAGACGGATCTCGGGGAGACCCAGTACTTC.

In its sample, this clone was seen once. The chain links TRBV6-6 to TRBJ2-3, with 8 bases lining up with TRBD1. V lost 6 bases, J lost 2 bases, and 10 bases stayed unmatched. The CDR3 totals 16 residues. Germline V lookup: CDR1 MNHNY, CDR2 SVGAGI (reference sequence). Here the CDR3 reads CASSRRGTGDTDTQYF. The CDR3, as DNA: TGTGCCAGCAGCCGACGAGGGACAGGTGACACAGATACGCAGTATTTT.

CDR3: CASSMSGGPAYEQYF. The CDR3 DNA sequence: TGTGCCAGCAGCATGTCGGGGGGGCCCGCCTACGAGCAGTACTTC. The chain is built from TRBV7-2 and TRBJ2-7, with 8 bases matching TRBD2. V was clipped by 5 bases and J by 2 bases; unmatched bases: 8. CDR3 length equals 15 residues. CDR1 is SGHTA and CDR2 is FQGNSA in the germline V gene.

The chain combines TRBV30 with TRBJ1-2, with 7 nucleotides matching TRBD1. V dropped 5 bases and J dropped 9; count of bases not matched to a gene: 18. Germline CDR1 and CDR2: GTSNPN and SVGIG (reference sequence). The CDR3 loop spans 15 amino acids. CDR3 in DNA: TGTGCCTGGGACGGACAGGCAAGATTGATTAGTAGCTACACCTTC. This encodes CAWDGQARLISSYTF.

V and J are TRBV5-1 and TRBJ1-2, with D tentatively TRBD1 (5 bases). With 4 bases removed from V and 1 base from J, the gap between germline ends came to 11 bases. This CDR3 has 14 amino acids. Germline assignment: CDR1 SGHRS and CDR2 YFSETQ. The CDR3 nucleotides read TGCGCCAGCAGCCCGGGGGGACTTAACTATGGCTACACCTTC. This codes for CASSPGGLNYGYTF.

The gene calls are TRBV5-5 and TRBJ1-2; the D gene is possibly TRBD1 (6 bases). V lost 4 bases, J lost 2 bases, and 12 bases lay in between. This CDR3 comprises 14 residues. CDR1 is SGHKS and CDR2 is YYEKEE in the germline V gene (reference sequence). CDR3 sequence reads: CASSRDGQNYGYTF. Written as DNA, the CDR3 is TGTGCCAGCAGCCGCGATGGACAGAACTATGGCTACACCTTC.

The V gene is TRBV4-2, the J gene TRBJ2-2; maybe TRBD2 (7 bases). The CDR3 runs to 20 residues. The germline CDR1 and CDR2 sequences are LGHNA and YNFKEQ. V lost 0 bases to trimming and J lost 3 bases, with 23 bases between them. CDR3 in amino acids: CASSQDRWRGPSLDTGELFF. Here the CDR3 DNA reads TGTGCCAGCAGCCAAGATAGGTGGCGGGGGCCGTCCTTGGACACCGGGGAGCTGTTTTTT.

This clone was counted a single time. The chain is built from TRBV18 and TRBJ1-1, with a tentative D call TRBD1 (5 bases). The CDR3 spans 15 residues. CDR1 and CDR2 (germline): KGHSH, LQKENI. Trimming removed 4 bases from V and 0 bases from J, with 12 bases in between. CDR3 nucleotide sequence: TGTGCCAGCTCACACTCTCAGGGACTGAACACTGAAGCTTTCTTT. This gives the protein CASSHSQGLNTEAFF. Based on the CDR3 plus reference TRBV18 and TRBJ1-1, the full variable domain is NAGVMQNPRHLVRRRGQEARLRCSPMKGHSHVYWYRQLPEEGLKFMVYLQKENIIDESGMPKERFSAEFPKEGPSILRIQQVVRGDSAAYFCASSHSQGLNTEAFFGQGTRLTVV.

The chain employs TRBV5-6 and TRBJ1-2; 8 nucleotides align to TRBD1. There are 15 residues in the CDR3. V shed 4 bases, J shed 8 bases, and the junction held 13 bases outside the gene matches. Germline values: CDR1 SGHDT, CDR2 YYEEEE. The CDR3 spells CASSPGDRRELGYTF. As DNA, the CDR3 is TGTGCCAGCAGCCCGGGGGACAGGCGGGAACTCGGCTACACCTTC.

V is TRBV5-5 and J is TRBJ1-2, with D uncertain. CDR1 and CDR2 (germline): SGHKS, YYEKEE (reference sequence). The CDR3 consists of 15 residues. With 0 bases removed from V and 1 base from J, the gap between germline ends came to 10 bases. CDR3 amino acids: CASSLEAGLNYGYTF. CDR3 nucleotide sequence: TGTGCCAGCAGCTTGGAGGCAGGCCTTAACTATGGCTACACCTTC.

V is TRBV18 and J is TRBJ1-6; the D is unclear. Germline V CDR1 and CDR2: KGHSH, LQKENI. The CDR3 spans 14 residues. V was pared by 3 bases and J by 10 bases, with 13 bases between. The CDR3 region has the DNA TGTGCCAGCTCACCGAGGTCTACAGAGTCACCCCTCCACTTT. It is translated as CASSPRSTESPLHF.